The T cell receptor beta chain described here comes from a study of response to subunit inactivated influenza vaccine. Study findings and constraints: New T cells are recruited in small numbers by each seasonal influenza vaccination, according to the authors' suggestion.

This clonotype occurred a few times. Its specificity is unknown. From the RT-PCR reads, TCRdb called clonotypes with MiXCR, one entry per CDR3 protein. The table lists over 400,000 distinct CDR3 sequences, over 10% of them singletons. The CDR3 runs to 11 residues. Germline V gives CDR1 DFQATT, CDR2 SNEGSKA (reference sequence). The receptor's source is a man in his forties or fifties who received an inactivated influenza vaccine. The sample here was PBMCs from blood, taken 45 days after vaccination. This chain connects TRBV20-1 to TRBJ2-7; 9 bases are a match to TRBD2. The CDR3 reads CSGTSGYEQYF. The DNA of the CDR3 is TGCAGCGGCACTAGCGGGTACGAGCAGTACTTC.